A single sample is the source of the 26 T cell receptor beta chains below, sequenced in a study of Graves' ophthalmopathy and Graves' hyperthyroidism. As the template, RNA transcripts were used to amplify TCR beta CDR3 regions. Following a first-round RT-PCR that used HTBI primers, a second-round multiplex PCR was carried out. From the multiplex PCR reads, TCRdb called clonotypes with MiXCR, one entry per CDR3 protein. The sample records over a million distinct CDR3 sequences, roughly 35% being singletons. The sequencing input was peripheral blood or thyroid tissue (not recorded which). The receptors come from an adult man with Graves' hyperthyroidism.

This clonotype was counted between two and nine times. The junction departs from the called germline gene at one end, perhaps through a read error. The J gene is TRBJ1-5, the V gene TRBV10-3; 9 positions match TRBD1. Germline CDR1 reads ENHRY; CDR2 reads SYGVKD. This CDR3 region has 15 residues. This CDR3 reads CASSSRDRARQPQHF. The CDR3 DNA follows: TGTGCCAGCAGTTCCCGGGACAGGGCCCGTCAGCCCCAGCATTTT.

The V and J genes are TRBV7-9 and TRBJ1-5, with a tentative D call TRBD1 (6 bases). The ends were cut back, 7 bases at V and 0 bases at J, with 13 bases in the middle. The CDR3 consists of 15 residues. Germline V lookup: CDR1 SEHNR, CDR2 FQNEAQ (reference sequence). CDR3 nucleotides: TGTGCCAGCATCCAAGGGGGTTATAGCAATCAGCCCCAGCATTTT. This translates into CASIQGGYSNQPQHF. Full variable domain (outside the CDR3, taken from reference TRBV7-9 and TRBJ1-5): DTGVSQNPRHKITKRGQNVTFRCDPISEHNRLYWYRQTLGQGPEFLTYFQNEAQLEKSRLLSDRFSAERPKGSFSTLEIQRTEQGDSAMYLCASIQGGYSNQPQHFGDGTRLSIL.

This clonotype has at least ten counts. The chain combines TRBV29-1 with TRBJ1-2; tentative D call: TRBD1 (5 bases). The CDR3 runs to 12 residues. The germline CDR1 and CDR2 sequences are SQVTM and ANQGSEA. V dropped 4 bases and J dropped 8 bases, with 14 bases sitting between them. Here the CDR3 DNA reads TGCAGCGTTGGGTACAGGTCGGGGGGCTACACCTTC. Translating gives CSVGYRSGGYTF.

J is TRBJ2-5 and V is TRBV7-9; possibly TRBD1 for D (5 bases). The CDR3 spans 13 residues. Germline V gene data show CDR1 as SEHNR and CDR2 as FQNEAQ (reference sequence). Trimming shortened V by 6 bases and J by 2 bases, and 10 bases separated the two germline ends. The CDR3 nucleotides read TGTGCCAGCAGGGTGGGGCAGCAAGAGACCCAGTACTTC. This gives the protein CASRVGQQETQYF.

This clonotype was detected ten times or more. J is TRBJ1-1 and V is TRBV19; D may be TRBD1 (5 bases). CDR3 size: 17 residues. V was pared by 2 bases and J by 0 bases, with 16 bases between. Germline-derived CDR1 and CDR2 are LNHDA and SQIVND (reference sequence). The CDR3 sequence is CASSIFYSTAMNTEAFF. The DNA of the CDR3 is TGTGCCAGTAGTATATTTTACTCGACAGCAATGAACACTGAAGCTTTCTTT.

Only one count was recorded for this clonotype. At one end the junction does not follow the germline gene, possibly because of a read error. This sequence joins TRBV12-3 or TRBV12-4 and TRBJ1-2; D not certain. This CDR3 has 14 residues. The chain's CDR3 is CASSYGMAGESRRF. Here the CDR3 DNA reads TGTGCCAGCAGTTACGGCATGGCCGGGGAGTCTCGGCGCTTC.

Concerning this clonotype: One end of the junction fails to match germline, which may point to a read error. The J gene is TRBJ2-7, the V gene TRBV5-1; D remains unclear. Germline V gene sequence: CDR1 SGHRS, CDR2 YFSETQ. The CDR3 totals 14 residues. DNA of the CDR3: TGTGCCAGCAGTTTATTGGCGACTGGGTACGAGCAGTACTTC. Translation gives CASSLLATGYEQYF.

With regard to this clonotype: A much larger clone lies a single base off, so this may be a read error. The CDR3 DNA reads as TGCGCCAGCAGCTTCGCTAGCGGGAGGAACACCGGGGAGCTGTTTTTT. It translates to CASSFASGRNTGELFF. The V call is TRBV5-1, the J call TRBJ2-2; the match to TRBD2 covers 10 bases. CDR1 is SGHRS, CDR2 YFSETQ, per germline. The CDR3 length is 16 residues. J lost 1 base, V lost 2 bases, and 2 bases had no gene match.

The CDR3 sequence is CAISEGGNSYEQYF. CDR3 in DNA: TGTGCCATCAGTGAGGGAGGGAACTCCTACGAGCAGTACTTC. The V and J genes are TRBV10-3 and TRBJ2-7, with D possibly TRBD2 on 6 matching bases. The CDR3 runs 14 residues. Per germline, CDR1 ENHRY and CDR2 SYGVKD. V lost 2 bases and J lost 0, with 8 bases in between.

This sequence joins TRBV7-3 and TRBJ1-2; 7 bases are shared with TRBD1. The J segment lost 8 bases and the V segment lost 5 bases, leaving 2 bases of the junction unmatched. The CDR3 is 11 amino acids. Germline loops: CDR1 SGHTA, CDR2 FQGTGA. The CDR3 DNA reads as TGTGCCAGCAGCGGGGGACAGGGCTACACCTTC. Protein sequence: CASSGGQGYTF.

This clonotype came up a few times. The chain employs TRBV27 and TRBJ2-5; perhaps TRBD1 as D (5 bases). This CDR3 is 11 amino acids long. Germline V gene lookup returns CDR1 MNHEY and CDR2 SMNVEV (reference sequence). Between the trimmed V and J ends, which lost 10 bases and 5 bases, there was a span of 11 bases. Written as DNA, the CDR3 is TGTGCCACCAGGGTGGGCGAGACCCAGTACTTC. It is translated as CATRVGETQYF.

The rearrangement joins TRBV5-8 to TRBJ2-2; a possible D gene is TRBD1 (6 bases). CDR3 length: 16 amino acids. The ends were cut back, 6 bases at V and 0 bases at J, with 15 bases in the middle. Per the germline V gene, CDR1 is SGHTS and CDR2 is YDEGEE. CDR3 bases: TGTGCCAGCACCCAACAGGGCCCAACGAACACCGGGGAGCTGTTTTTT. This codes for CASTQQGPTNTGELFF.

As regards this clonotype: A much larger clone differs from this one at a single base, so this may be a read error. The CDR3: CAISPGTGGVGTEAFF. The CDR3 DNA is TGTGCCATCAGTCCAGGGACAGGGGGCGTCGGCACTGAAGCTTTCTTT. V gene TRBV10-3 combines with J gene TRBJ1-1; 12 bases align to TRBD1. J gave up 4 bases and V 5 bases, and 8 bases lay outside the gene matches. Per the germline V gene, CDR1 is ENHRY and CDR2 is SYGVKD. This CDR3 is 16 amino acids long.

This clonotype was counted between two and nine times. This chain links TRBV29-1 with TRBJ2-7; D is perhaps TRBD2 (6 bases). Trimming removed 6 bases at V and 6 bases at J, with 15 bases between. This CDR3 is built from 12 residues. Germline CDR1 and CDR2: SQVTM and ANQGSEA. CDR3 residues: CSVRLKGGEQYF. The CDR3 nucleotides read TGCAGCGTGCGGCTTAAGGGAGGCGAGCAGTACTTC.

Only a few counts were recorded for this clonotype. The J gene is TRBJ1-5, the V gene TRBV30; 7 bases agree with TRBD1. This CDR3 region has 13 residues. Germline V gene data show CDR1 as GTSNPN and CDR2 as SVGIG (reference sequence). After removal of 2 bases from V and 6 bases from J, the junction contained 4 bases not matched to a gene. CDR3 DNA sequence: TGTGCCTGGAGTAAGGGGGCAGGTCAGCCCCAGCATTTT. Protein sequence: CAWSKGAGQPQHF.

This sequence joins TRBV2 and TRBJ1-1; D gene ambiguous. The length of the CDR3 is 12 residues. Per the germline V gene, CDR1 is SNHLY and CDR2 is FYNNEI. Trimming shortened V by 4 bases and J by 8 bases, and 11 bases separated the two germline ends. The CDR3 loop is CASSVGTREAFF. The CDR3 bases are TGTGCCAGCAGTGTCGGCACGCGCGAAGCTTTCTTT.

This clonotype was seen at least ten times. The V and J genes are TRBV29-1 and TRBJ2-2; 7 bases are shared with TRBD1. Germline trimming cut 2 bases from V and 1 base from J; bases unmatched to any gene: 4. Germline V CDR1 and CDR2: SQVTM, ANQGSEA. The CDR3 consists of 15 residues. This CDR3 is CSVEHRTGNTGELFF. In nucleotides, the CDR3 is TGCAGCGTTGAACACCGGACAGGGAACACCGGGGAGCTGTTTTTT.

The chain employs TRBV29-1 and TRBJ1-1, with D unclear. Germline CDR1 is SQVTM and CDR2 is ANQGSEA. The V end was cut by 2 bases, the J end by 8 bases, with 9 bases between. This CDR3 has 11 residues. CDR3 nucleotide sequence: TGCAGCGTTGAAAGAGGGATCGAAGCTTTCTTT. It specifies CSVERGIEAFF.

The chain links TRBV7-2 to TRBJ1-2; TRBD1 is a possible D gene (6 bases). V lost 5 bases, J lost 6 bases, and 19 bases lay in between. Germline CDR1 and CDR2: SGHTA and FQGNSA. The CDR3 has 15 amino acids. The CDR3 protein is CASSQGRTVTHGYTF. CDR3 DNA sequence: TGTGCCAGCAGCCAAGGCAGGACAGTTACCCATGGCTACACCTTC.

Concerning this clonotype itself: A read error may produce the germline difference seen at one junction end. The rearrangement links TRBV25-1 to TRBJ2-5; D may be TRBD2 (5 bases). This CDR3 has 13 residues. CDR1 is MGHDK, CDR2 SYGVNS, per germline. In DNA form, the CDR3 reads TGTACCAGCAAGATAGCGTGGCAAGAGACCCAGTACTTC. Translating gives CTSKIAWQETQYF.

Details on this clonotype: Lacking the conserved final phenylalanine or tryptophan, this CDR3 likely reflects a read error. Because the CDR3's place on the DNA is in doubt, the DNA is left out and the CDR3 is given as listed by TCRdb. The chain couples TRBV10-3 to TRBJ2-6; TRBD1, the table's D call, lacks a check against the DNA. The CDR3 is 10 amino acids in total, end residues counted. Germline lookup yields CDR1 ENHRY and CDR2 SYGVKD. The CDR3 sequence is CAIRGTGSNT.

In its sample, this clonotype was seen many times. V gene TRBV9 combines with J gene TRBJ2-6; D gene uncertain. Germline CDR1 SGDLS, CDR2 YYNGEE. V lost 0 bases to trimming and J lost 0 bases, with 10 bases between them. This CDR3 is built from 17 residues. The CDR3 DNA follows: TGTGCCAGCAGCGTAGGGTGGATCCTCTCTGGGGCCAACGTCCTGACTTTC. Its translation is CASSVGWILSGANVLTF. The entire variable domain, with the rest obtained from reference TRBV9 and TRBJ2-6, is as follows: DSGVTQTPKHLITATGQRVTLRCSPRSGDLSVYWYQQSLDQGLQFLIQYYNGEERAKGNILERFSAQQFPDLHSELNLSSLELGDSALYFCASSVGWILSGANVLTFGAGSRLTVL.

This clonotype came up a few times. This rearrangement joins TRBV7-9 to TRBJ1-1; no clear D gene. V lost 0 bases to trimming and J lost 8 bases, with 7 bases between them. There are 12 residues in the CDR3. The germline V gene has CDR1 SEHNR and CDR2 FQNEAQ (reference sequence). The CDR3 spells CASSLAAREAFF. CDR3 bases: TGTGCCAGCAGCTTAGCGGCGAGGGAAGCTTTCTTT. Full variable domain (rest looked up from reference TRBV7-9 and TRBJ1-1): DTGVSQNPRHKITKRGQNVTFRCDPISEHNRLYWYRQTLGQGPEFLTYFQNEAQLEKSRLLSDRFSAERPKGSFSTLEIQRTEQGDSAMYLCASSLAAREAFFGQGTRLTVV.

The J gene is TRBJ2-5, the V gene TRBV28, with D perhaps TRBD2 (5 bases). Trimming removed 5 bases from V and 6 bases from J, with 16 bases in between. CDR3 length: 14 residues. Germline CDR1 reads MDHEN; CDR2 reads SYDVKM. CDR3 sequence: CASSPPPGKQTQYF. The CDR3 nucleotides read TGTGCCAGCAGTCCCCCCCCGGGGAAGCAGACCCAGTACTTC.

On this clonotype itself: It is likely a read error, because the conserved phenylalanine at the end of the CDR3 is missing. The chain uses TRBV12-3 or TRBV12-4 and TRBJ1-3; no definite D call. The CDR3 is 11 amino acids. V was pared by 6 bases and J by 4 bases, with 4 bases between. CDR3: CASSPGNTIYC. In DNA form, the CDR3 reads TGTGCCAGCAGCCCAGGAAACACCATATATTGT.

Comments on this clonotype: The CDR3 does not close with the conserved phenylalanine or tryptophan, likely indicating a read error. No DNA is shown, since the ends of the CDR3 on it are uncertain; the CDR3 is the one TCRdb lists. The chain has TRBV5-8 and TRBJ1-6. Germline V gene data show CDR1 as SGHTS and CDR2 as YDEGEE. The CDR3 contains 9 residues when both ends are counted. CDR3 sequence: CASSPAETL.